The text below deals with one TCR beta chain. Its antigen remains unidentified. Clones were read by immunoSEQ multiplex PCR, and TCRdb kept only the in-frame ones, dropping some. Among about 2.4 million clones listed, 90% to 95% were seen once. The data derive from a study of shared clonotypes between healthy human individuals. Donors had no recently reported acute infections or vaccinations and were HIV-negative. Study-wide results and caveats: Rarefaction curves obtained for sorted subsets showed sequencing incomplete despite large depth.

The CDR3 spans 14 residues. The V and J ends lost 0 bases and 2 bases respectively, with 6 bases between them. CDR1 is MDHEN, CDR2 SYDVKM, per germline. Sequencing used naive CD4+ T cells sorted from blood. The subset: CD45RA+ positively selected. This rearrangement joins TRBV28 to TRBJ2-3; no clear D. This TCR came from a man between 18 and 29 years old in good health. The CDR3 spells CASSLWSYTDTQYF. The CDR3 DNA reads as TGTGCCAGCAGTTTATGGTCGTACACAGATACGCAGTATTTT.